The present TCR beta chain was sequenced within a study of Ad26.COV2.S vaccination and SARS-CoV-2 variants. Germline CDR1 is MNHEY and CDR2 is SVGEGT. There are 13 residues in the CDR3. V was cut by 0 bases and J by 5 bases, with 7 bases left in between. Treatment: roughly 20 received Ad26.COV2.S at low or high dose, single or two shots; about five received placebo; per-sample allocation not given. At day 63 after the first vaccine or placebo injection, samples were drawn. Using immunoSEQ multiplex PCR, the repertoire was profiled, and TCRdb retains in-frame clones only, with some absent. Of 350,000 to 500,000 clones listed, roughly 87% are singletons.

The sequenced sample was peripheral blood, obtained in a trial of Ad26.COV2.S vaccine versus placebo. The chain joins TRBV6-2 or TRBV6-3 to TRBJ1-1; TRBD1 might be the D (5 bases). The sequence came from a person between 18 and 60 years old who received the Ad26.COV2.S COVID-19 vaccine or a placebo. CDR3 nucleotides: TGTGCCAGCAGTTACTCCGGGGGAACTGAAGCTTTCTTT. Translation gives CASSYSGGTEAFF.